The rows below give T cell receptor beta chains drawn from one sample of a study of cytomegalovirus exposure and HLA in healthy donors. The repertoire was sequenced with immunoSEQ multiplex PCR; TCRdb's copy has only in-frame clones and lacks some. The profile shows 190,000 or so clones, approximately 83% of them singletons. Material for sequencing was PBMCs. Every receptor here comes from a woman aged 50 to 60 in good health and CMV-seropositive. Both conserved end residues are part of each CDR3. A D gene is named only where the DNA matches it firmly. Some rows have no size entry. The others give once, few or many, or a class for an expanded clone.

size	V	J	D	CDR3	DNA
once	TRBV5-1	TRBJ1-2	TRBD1	CASSWTGDNYGYTF	TGCGCCAGCAGCTGGACAGGGGATAACTATGGCTACACCTTC
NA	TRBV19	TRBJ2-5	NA	CASSFGQSYETQYF	TGTGCCAGTAGCTTTGGACAGTCTTACGAGACCCAGTACTTC
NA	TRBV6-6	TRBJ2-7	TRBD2	CASSYNSGTEAYEQYF	TGTGCCAGCAGTTACAACAGCGGGACCGAAGCCTACGAGCAGTACTTC
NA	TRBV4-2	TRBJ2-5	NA	CASSFKLGGAQETQYF	TGTGCCAGCAGCTTTAAACTAGGGGGGGCGCAAGAGACCCAGTACTTC
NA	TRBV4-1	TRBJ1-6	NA	CASSQVLEVEYNSPLHF	TGCGCCAGCAGCCAAGTATTGGAGGTTGAATATAATTCACCCCTCCACTTT
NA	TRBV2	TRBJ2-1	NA	CASDLGYGSIVNEQFF	TGTGCCAGCGACCTGGGCTACGGGAGTATCGTCAATGAGCAGTTCTTC
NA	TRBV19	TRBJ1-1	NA	CASSIRPDMNTEAFF	TGTGCCAGTAGTATACGGCCGGACATGAACACTGAAGCTTTCTTT
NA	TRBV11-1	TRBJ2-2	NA	CASSLARPGPGELFF	TGTGCCAGCAGCTTAGCCCGACCAGGGCCCGGGGAGCTGTTTTTT
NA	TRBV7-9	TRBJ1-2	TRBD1	CASSLRVQGAEGYTF	TGTGCCAGCAGCTTACGGGTACAGGGGGCGGAAGGCTACACCTTC
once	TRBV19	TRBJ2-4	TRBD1	CASSNGTGFLRLAKNIQYF	TGTGCCAGTAGTAACGGGACAGGGTTCCTTCGACTAGCCAAAAACATTCAGTACTTC
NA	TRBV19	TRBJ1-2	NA	CASSMGRVGSGYTF	TGTGCCAGTAGTATGGGCAGGGTCGGTTCGGGCTACACCTTC
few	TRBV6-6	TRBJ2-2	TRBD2	CASSTSGGTGELFF	TGTGCCAGCAGCACTAGCGGGGGAACCGGGGAGCTGTTTTTT
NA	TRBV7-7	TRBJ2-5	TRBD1	CASSSITGGETQYF	TGTGCCAGCAGCTCAATCACAGGGGGGGAGACCCAGTACTTC
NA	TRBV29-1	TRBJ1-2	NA	CSVPGGLGGYTF	TGCAGCGTCCCCGGGGGGTTAGGCGGCTACACCTTC